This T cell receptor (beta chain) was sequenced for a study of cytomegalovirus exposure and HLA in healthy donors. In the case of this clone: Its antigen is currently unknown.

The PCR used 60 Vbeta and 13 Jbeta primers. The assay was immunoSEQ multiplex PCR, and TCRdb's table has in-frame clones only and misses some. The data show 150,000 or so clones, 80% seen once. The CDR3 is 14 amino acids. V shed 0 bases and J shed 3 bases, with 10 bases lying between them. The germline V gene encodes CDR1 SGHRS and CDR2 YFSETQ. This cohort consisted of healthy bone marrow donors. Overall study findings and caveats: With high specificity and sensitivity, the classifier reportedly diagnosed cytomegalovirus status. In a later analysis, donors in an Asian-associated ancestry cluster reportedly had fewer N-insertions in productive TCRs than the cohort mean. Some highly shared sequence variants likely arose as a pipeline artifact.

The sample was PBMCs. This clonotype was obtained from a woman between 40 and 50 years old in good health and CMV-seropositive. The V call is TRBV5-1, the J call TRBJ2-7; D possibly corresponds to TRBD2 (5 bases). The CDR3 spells CASSLDVGNYEQYF. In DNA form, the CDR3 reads TGCGCCAGCAGCTTGGATGTCGGGAACTACGAGCAGTACTTC. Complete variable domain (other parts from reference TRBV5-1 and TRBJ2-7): KAGVTQTPRYLIKTRGQQVTLSCSPISGHRSVSWYQQTPGQGLQFLFEYFSETQRNKGNFPGRFSGRQFSNSRSEMNVSTLELGDSALYLCASSLDVGNYEQYFGPGTRLTVT.